In its sample, the clone carrying this T cell receptor beta chain was seen once. The sample originates from a study of OX40 agonist ivuxolimab in advanced cancers. The V end was cut by 8 bases, the J end by 6 bases, with 15 bases between. The CDR3 extends over 13 amino acids. CDR1 and CDR2 (germline): MNHEY, SMNVEV (reference sequence). Data came from immunoSEQ multiplex PCR; TCRdb stores just in-frame clones and leaves some out. The table includes roughly 90,000 clones, 91% detected once. This chain joins TRBV27 and TRBJ2-3; D is unresolved. The clonotype originates from an adult with an advanced solid tumor such as melanoma, head and neck, liver or kidney cancer. The source material was CD4+ or CD8+ T cells sorted from blood, sampled in a trial of the OX40 agonist ivuxolimab. The CDR3 region is CASRHSIIDTQYF. The CDR3 coding sequence is TGTGCCAGCCGTCATTCCATCATTGATACGCAGTATTTT.